A single sample is the source of the 3 T cell receptor beta chains below, sequenced in a study of shared clonotypes between healthy human individuals. Generated by immunoSEQ multiplex PCR, the TCRdb table keeps only in-frame clones and is missing some. The sample carries hundreds of thousands of clones, around 96% recorded once. The sequenced material came from memory CD8+ T cells sorted from blood. Subset in this sample: CD45RO+ cells pooled with CCR7-negative TemRA cells. The receptor source for this set is a man in his thirties or forties in good health.

The chain carries TRBV28 and TRBJ2-7, with D tentatively TRBD1 (5 bases). This CDR3 region has 17 residues. Germline V gene data show CDR1 as MDHEN and CDR2 as SYDVKM. The CDR3 coding sequence is TGTACCACAGGCCCCGTTACAGGCCCTATGGGAATATACGAGCAGTACTTC. It is translated as CTTGPVTGPMGIYEQYF.

The chain links TRBV28 to TRBJ2-7, with 7 nucleotides matching TRBD1. J gave up 2 bases and V 5 bases, and 12 bases lay outside the gene matches. Germline V lookup: CDR1 MDHEN, CDR2 SYDVKM. The CDR3 is 16 residues long. The CDR3 coding sequence is TGTGCCAGCAGTCCTGGGACAGTCTATCTTACCTACGAGCAGTACTTC. It translates to CASSPGTVYLTYEQYF.

The CDR3 spells CASSLDRLNTGELFF. CDR3 nucleotide sequence: TGTGCCAGCAGCTTGGACAGACTAAACACCGGGGAGCTGTTTTTT. V and J are TRBV6-5 and TRBJ2-2; D perhaps matches TRBD1 (6 bases). V was shortened by 6 bases and J by 2 bases, with 13 bases between the two germline ends. Per germline, CDR1 MNHEY and CDR2 SVGAGI. The CDR3 covers 15 residues.